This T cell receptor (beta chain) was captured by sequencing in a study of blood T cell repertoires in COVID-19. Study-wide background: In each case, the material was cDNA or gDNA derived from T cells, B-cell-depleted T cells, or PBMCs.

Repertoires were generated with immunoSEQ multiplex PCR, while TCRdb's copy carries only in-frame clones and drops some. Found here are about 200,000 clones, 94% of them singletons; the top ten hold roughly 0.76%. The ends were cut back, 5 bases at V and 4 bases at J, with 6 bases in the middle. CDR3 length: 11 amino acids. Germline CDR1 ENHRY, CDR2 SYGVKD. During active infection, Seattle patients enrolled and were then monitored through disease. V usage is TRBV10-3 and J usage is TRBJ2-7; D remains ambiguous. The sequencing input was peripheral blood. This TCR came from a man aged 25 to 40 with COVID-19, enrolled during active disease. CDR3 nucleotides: TGTGCCATCAGTACCCAGTACGAGCAGTACTTC. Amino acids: CAISTQYEQYF.